The present TCR beta chain was sequenced within a study of blood T cell repertoires in COVID-19. Whole-study context: COVID-19 samples from acute and convalescent phases originated in the United States, Italy and Spain.

Measured with immunoSEQ multiplex PCR; TCRdb has only the in-frame clones, and not every one. In the table there are hundreds of thousands of clones, 65% to 90% of which are singletons. The CDR3 is 15 amino acids. J was trimmed by 10 bases and V by 3 bases; bases with no gene match: 13. Germline V gene lookup returns CDR1 SGDLS and CDR2 YYNGEE. The sample comprised peripheral blood. The J gene is TRBJ1-1, the V gene TRBV9; 9 nucleotides line up with TRBD1. The sequence was collected from a human donor in a cohort sampled during active COVID-19. This chain's CDR3 is CASSALGQGKSGAFF. The CDR3 DNA sequence: TGTGCCAGCAGCGCCTTGGGACAGGGTAAATCCGGAGCTTTCTTT.